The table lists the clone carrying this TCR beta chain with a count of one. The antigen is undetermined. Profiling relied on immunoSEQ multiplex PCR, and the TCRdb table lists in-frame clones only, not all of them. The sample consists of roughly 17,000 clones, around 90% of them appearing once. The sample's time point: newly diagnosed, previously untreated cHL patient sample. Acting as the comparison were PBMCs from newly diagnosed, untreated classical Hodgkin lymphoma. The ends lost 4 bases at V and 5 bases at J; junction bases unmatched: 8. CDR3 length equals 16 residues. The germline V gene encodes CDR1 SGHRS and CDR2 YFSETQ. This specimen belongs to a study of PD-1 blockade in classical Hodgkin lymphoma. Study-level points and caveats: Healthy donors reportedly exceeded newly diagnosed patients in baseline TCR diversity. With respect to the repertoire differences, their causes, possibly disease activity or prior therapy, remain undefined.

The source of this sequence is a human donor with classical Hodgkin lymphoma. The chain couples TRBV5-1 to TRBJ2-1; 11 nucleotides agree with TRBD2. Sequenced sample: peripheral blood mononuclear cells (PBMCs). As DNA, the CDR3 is TGCGCCAGCAGCCCCTTAGCGGGAGGGCCCAACAATGAGCAGTTCTTC. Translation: CASSPLAGGPNNEQFF.